These 32 T cell receptor beta chains were all obtained from the same sample, sequenced in a study of radiotherapy plus CTLA-4 blockade in lung cancer. TCRdb keeps only in-frame clones here, not all; method: immunoSEQ multiplex PCR. The sample has approximately 52,000 clones, about three quarters seen once. The sequences come from peripheral blood, collected from a patient treated with radiotherapy plus ipilimumab. The origin of the receptors is a human donor with non-small cell lung cancer whose response to radiotherapy plus ipilimumab could not be evaluated.

The rearrangement joins TRBV19 to TRBJ2-3; 9 bases line up with TRBD1. Germline assignment: CDR1 LNHDA and CDR2 SQIVND (reference sequence). The CDR3 runs 14 residues. Unmatched junction bases numbered 4, after V lost 6 bases and J lost 3 bases. This CDR3 is CASRRTGVTDTQYF. The CDR3 nucleotides are TGTGCCAGTAGGAGGACAGGGGTAACAGATACGCAGTATTTT.

This CDR3 reads CASSYGENYGYTF. DNA of the CDR3: TGTGCCAGCAGTTACGGGGAGAACTATGGCTACACCTTC. This chain joins TRBV6-6 and TRBJ1-2; D is undetermined. The V end lost 2 bases, the J end lost 2 bases, and 6 bases lay between the germline ends. The CDR3 runs to 13 residues. Germline V gene sequence: CDR1 MNHNY, CDR2 SVGAGI (reference sequence).

The chain carries TRBV28 and TRBJ1-4; D is undetermined. CDR3 length equals 14 residues. CDR1 MDHEN and CDR2 SYDVKM come from the germline V gene. The V and J ends lost 6 bases and 7 bases respectively, with 15 bases between them. DNA for the CDR3: TGTGCCAGCAGCCCCGGAACGCCGGGTGAAAAACTGTTTTTT. Protein sequence: CASSPGTPGEKLFF.

This clone occurred a few times. The chain links TRBV27 to TRBJ2-2; 11 nucleotides match TRBD2. The CDR3 is 16 residues long. With V trimmed by 5 bases and J by 0 bases, 2 bases remained unmatched. Germline lookup yields CDR1 MNHEY and CDR2 SMNVEV (reference sequence). Written as DNA, the CDR3 is TGTGCCAGCAGTGTACTAGCGGGGGCGAACACCGGGGAGCTGTTTTTT. Amino acids: CASSVLAGANTGELFF.

The V gene is TRBV6-1, the J gene TRBJ1-2; D might be TRBD1 (5 bases). The CDR3 consists of 15 residues. Germline values: CDR1 MNHNS, CDR2 SASEGT. The V and J ends lost 6 bases and 2 bases respectively, with 16 bases between them. In DNA, the CDR3 is TGTGCCAGCAGGGCGGGGCTTAGCGCGAACTATGGCTACACCTTC. It yields the protein CASRAGLSANYGYTF.

V is TRBV7-2 and J is TRBJ2-7; D may be TRBD2 (6 bases). V lost 5 bases to trimming and J lost 3 bases, with 11 bases between them. The CDR3 totals 13 residues. Germline-derived CDR1 and CDR2 are SGHTA and FQGNSA. CDR3 in DNA: TGTGCCAGCAGCCGTCCCGGGGGCTACGAGCAGTACTTC. This gives the protein CASSRPGGYEQYF.

The rearrangement links TRBV15 to TRBJ2-3; 9 nucleotides line up with TRBD2. This CDR3 is built from 14 residues. CDR1 and CDR2 (germline): LNHNV, YYDKDF (reference sequence). V trimming: 9 bases; J trimming: 5 bases; junction bases outside the gene matches: 9. The CDR3 reads CATIAGGAIDTQYF. For the CDR3, the DNA is TGTGCCACGATTGCGGGGGGGGCAATAGATACGCAGTATTTT.

This chain connects TRBV4-1 to TRBJ2-1, with 10 nucleotides matching TRBD2. Germline CDR1 is MGHRA and CDR2 is YSYEKL. CDR3 length: 18 amino acids. Trimming cost V 1 base and J 3 bases; bases outside gene matches: 9. The CDR3 loop is CASSQGPAGGPFYNEQFF. CDR3 bases: TGCGCCAGCAGCCAAGGACCAGCGGGGGGGCCCTTCTACAATGAGCAGTTCTTC.

The chain is built from TRBV15 and TRBJ2-3; TRBD1 matches at 9 bases. The CDR3 contains 16 residues. CDR1 is LNHNV and CDR2 is YYDKDF in the germline V gene (reference sequence). After removal of 9 bases from V and 4 bases from J, the junction contained 14 bases not matched to a gene. The CDR3 spells CATSKTAGQGPDTQYF. The DNA for the CDR3 is TGTGCCACAAGTAAAACGGCGGGACAGGGCCCAGATACGCAGTATTTT.

The chain couples TRBV5-1 to TRBJ2-5, with 9 bases matching TRBD2. V trimming: 2 bases; J trimming: 5 bases; junction bases outside the gene matches: 4. Germline CDR1 SGHRS, CDR2 YFSETQ. This CDR3 comprises 14 residues. DNA of the CDR3: TGCGCCAGCAGCTTCCGCGGGGGGGCCGAGACCCAGTACTTC. Translated: CASSFRGGAETQYF.

The V call is TRBV7-2, the J call TRBJ1-5, with D maybe TRBD1 (5 bases). The length of the CDR3 is 15 residues. Germline assignment: CDR1 SGHTA and CDR2 FQGNSA. V gave up 5 bases and J gave up 1 base, with 12 bases separating them. The CDR3: CASSPQGWSNQPQHF. As DNA, the CDR3 is TGTGCCAGCAGCCCCCAGGGATGGAGCAATCAGCCCCAGCATTTT.

The chain joins TRBV5-1 to TRBJ2-7; D may be TRBD2 (6 bases). Germline CDR1 is SGHRS and CDR2 is YFSETQ. V lost 4 bases and J 5 bases, leaving 22 bases between the germline ends. This CDR3 contains 16 residues. The CDR3 spells CASSPGLRDDDHEQYF. CDR3 bases: TGCGCCAGCAGCCCTGGCCTGCGGGACGATGACCACGAGCAGTACTTC.

This chain connects TRBV25-1 to TRBJ1-1, with no clear D. Germline V gives CDR1 MGHDK, CDR2 SYGVNS. V lost 7 bases to trimming and J lost 5 bases, with 14 bases between them. The CDR3 has 13 residues. The CDR3 reads CASMNQAKTEAFF. CDR3 nucleotide sequence: TGTGCCAGCATGAATCAGGCCAAGACTGAAGCTTTCTTT.

The table lists this clone with a few counts. The chain combines TRBV19 with TRBJ1-6; 7 positions agree with TRBD1. The CDR3 runs 15 residues. Unmatched junction bases numbered 13, after V lost 11 bases and J lost 6 bases. Germline V gene data show CDR1 as LNHDA and CDR2 as SQIVND (reference sequence). The CDR3 loop reads CASREGGQINSPLHF. The CDR3 nucleotides read TGTGCCTCACGAGAGGGGGGACAGATTAATTCACCCCTCCACTTT.

The rearrangement joins TRBV2 to TRBJ1-5; D perhaps matches TRBD1 (6 bases). Germline-derived CDR1 and CDR2 are SNHLY and FYNNEI. V lost 7 bases to trimming and J lost 4 bases, with 14 bases between them. The CDR3 extends over 14 amino acids. This CDR3 is CASNRAGENQPQHF. CDR3 DNA: TGTGCCAGCAATCGAGCAGGGGAAAATCAGCCCCAGCATTTT.

This clone showed up just a few times. This chain links TRBV27 with TRBJ1-1; 7 bases agree with TRBD1. The CDR3 spans 15 residues. In germline, CDR1 is MNHEY, CDR2 SMNVEV (reference sequence). The trim removed 2 bases at V and 5 bases at J, leaving 8 bases unmatched. The CDR3 region has the DNA TGTGCCAGCAGTTTAAGTGGGACAGCCTTAACTGAAGCTTTCTTT. This gives the protein CASSLSGTALTEAFF.

This chain joins TRBV18 and TRBJ2-7, with 7 positions matching TRBD1. The V segment lost 5 bases and the J segment 2 bases; nucleotides outside the gene matches: 6. From germline, CDR1 is KGHSH and CDR2 LQKENI. This CDR3 spans 14 amino acids. The CDR3 protein is CASSSPGTAYEQYF. CDR3 nucleotides: TGTGCCAGCTCATCTCCCGGGACAGCCTACGAGCAGTACTTC.

The CDR3 is CATSRDESGGANVLTF. The CDR3 nucleotides read TGTGCCACCAGCAGAGATGAGAGTGGTGGGGCCAACGTCCTGACTTTC. The genes are TRBV15 and TRBJ2-6; D not certain. The CDR3 extends over 16 amino acids. Trimming cost V 0 bases and J 3 bases, with 9 bases left between them. Germline V gene data show CDR1 as LNHNV and CDR2 as YYDKDF (reference sequence).

This sequence joins TRBV28 and TRBJ1-5; 7 bases are shared with TRBD1. Germline CDR1 MDHEN, CDR2 SYDVKM. CDR3 length equals 13 residues. V trimming: 6 bases; J trimming: 5 bases; junction bases outside the gene matches: 4. The CDR3 DNA sequence: TGTGCCAGCAGACGACAGGGCCATCAGCCCCAGCATTTT. It encodes CASRRQGHQPQHF.

This chain uses TRBV7-2 with TRBJ2-2; the match to TRBD2 covers 12 bases. The V segment lost 4 bases and the J segment 4 bases; nucleotides outside the gene matches: 7. Germline CDR1 SGHTA, CDR2 FQGNSA. The length of the CDR3 is 17 residues. The CDR3 is CASSSRLAGDTTGELFF. The CDR3 nucleotides are TGTGCCAGCAGCTCCAGACTAGCGGGAGATACCACCGGGGAGCTGTTTTTT. The variable domain in full, completed from reference TRBV7-2 and TRBJ2-2, reads GAGVSQSPSNKVTEKGKDVELRCDPISGHTALYWYRQSLGQGLEFLIYFQGNSAPDKSGLPSDRFSAERTGGSVSTLTIQRTQQEDSAVYLCASSSRLAGDTTGELFFGEGSRLTVL.

For this clone: The junction does not match germline at one end; this may be a read error. The V call is TRBV28, the J call TRBJ1-2, with a tentative D call TRBD1 (5 bases). The CDR3 is made up of 10 amino acids. Germline V gene sequence: CDR1 MDHEN, CDR2 SYDVKM. The CDR3 nucleotides read TGTGCCAGCAGTTTATGGGACAAGGGATTC. As protein: CASSLWDKGF.

J is TRBJ2-7 and V is TRBV28; tentative D call: TRBD2 (5 bases). The CDR3 has 16 residues. The germline V and J ends were trimmed by 7 bases and 0 bases, with 19 bases remaining between them. Germline-derived CDR1 and CDR2 are MDHEN and SYDVKM. CDR3 in DNA: TGTGCCAGCATTACAAGGGTCGCGGGCAACTCCTACGAGCAGTACTTC. Translation: CASITRVAGNSYEQYF.

This clone has only one observation. The chain links TRBV4-1 to TRBJ1-4; no firm D call. This CDR3 comprises 16 residues. V shed 7 bases and J shed 12 bases, with 27 bases lying between them. From germline, CDR1 is MGHRA and CDR2 YSYEKL. The CDR3 nucleotides are TGCGCCAGCACCTCTGTTCCCATCCCTTATTCATCAGAACTGTTTTTT. It yields the protein CASTSVPIPYSSELFF.

The DNA for the CDR3 is TGTGCCAGCAGAGAGGGACAGGTCGGTGGCTACACCTTC. Translated: CASREGQVGGYTF. The chain recombines TRBV6-1 with TRBJ1-2; 8 nucleotides agree with TRBD1. V lost 6 bases and J lost 7; bases outside the gene matches: 7. This CDR3 contains 13 residues. CDR1 and CDR2 (germline): MNHNS, SASEGT.

The CDR3 coding sequence is TGTGCCTGGACGTGGCAGGGTGGGTCCTACGAGCAGTACTTC. Its translation: CAWTWQGGSYEQYF. The rearrangement links TRBV30 to TRBJ2-7; a possible D gene is TRBD1 (5 bases). Germline V lookup: CDR1 GTSNPN, CDR2 SVGIG (reference sequence). Trimming shortened V by 4 bases and J by 1 base, and 14 bases separated the two germline ends. The CDR3 is 14 amino acids.

This rearrangement joins TRBV30 to TRBJ1-6; tentatively, D is TRBD1 (5 bases). Between the trimmed V and J ends, which lost 0 bases and 4 bases, there was a span of 13 bases. Looked up from germline, CDR1 is GTSNPN and CDR2 is SVGIG (reference sequence). The CDR3 extends over 16 amino acids. This CDR3 is CAWSVGPGGYNSPLHF. The CDR3 DNA sequence: TGTGCCTGGAGTGTAGGGCCCGGGGGGTATAATTCACCCCTCCACTTT. The full variable domain, rest sourced from reference TRBV30 and TRBJ1-6, is SQTIHQWPATLVQPVGSPLSLECTVEGTSNPNLYWYRQAAGRGLQLLFYSVGIGQISSEVPQNLSASRPQDRQFILSSKKLLLSDSGFYLCAWSVGPGGYNSPLHFGNGTRLTVT.

CDR3 coding DNA: TGTGCCAGCAGCTTAAATAGCTTGCGGGCCCAAGAGACCCAGTACTTC. It yields the protein CASSLNSLRAQETQYF. V usage is TRBV7-2 and J usage is TRBJ2-5, with a possible D match to TRBD2 (5 bases). The length of the CDR3 is 16 residues. The germline V gene encodes CDR1 SGHTA and CDR2 FQGNSA. Trimming removed 2 bases at V and 1 base at J, with 14 bases between. Variable domain in full (rest from reference TRBV7-2 and TRBJ2-5): GAGVSQSPSNKVTEKGKDVELRCDPISGHTALYWYRQSLGQGLEFLIYFQGNSAPDKSGLPSDRFSAERTGGSVSTLTIQRTQQEDSAVYLCASSLNSLRAQETQYFGPGTRLLVL.

This chain links TRBV28 with TRBJ2-7; possible D gene TRBD2, 6 bases. In germline, CDR1 is MDHEN, CDR2 SYDVKM. The CDR3 runs 14 residues. The V end was cut by 6 bases, the J end by 2 bases, with 14 bases between. The CDR3 nucleotides are TGTGCCAGCAGATCCGGGAGCAGGGCCTACGAGCAGTACTTC. It is translated as CASRSGSRAYEQYF.

The V call is TRBV29-1, the J call TRBJ2-3; possibly TRBD2 for D (7 bases). Germline CDR1 reads SQVTM; CDR2 reads ANQGSEA. The CDR3 is made up of 14 amino acids. Between the trimmed V and J ends, which lost 6 bases and 6 bases, there was a span of 19 bases. In nucleotides, the CDR3 is TGCAGCGTCAACCCGGGGGGCTATCCGGATACGCAGTATTTT. Encoded protein: CSVNPGGYPDTQYF.

The J gene is TRBJ2-7, the V gene TRBV25-1, with TRBD1 identical over 7 bases. With 5 bases clipped from V and 3 bases from J, the junction kept 10 bases outside the gene matches. CDR1 MGHDK and CDR2 SYGVNS come from the germline V gene. This CDR3 has 15 residues. CDR3 DNA: TGTGCCAGCAGTTCTTCAGGGGGTGTACTCTACGAGCAGTACTTC. Amino acids: CASSSSGGVLYEQYF.

This rearrangement joins TRBV5-4 to TRBJ1-1, with 9 bases identical to TRBD1. V lost 1 base, J lost 0 bases, and 4 bases stayed unmatched. The CDR3 has 16 amino acids. Germline V gives CDR1 SGHNT, CDR2 YYREEE (reference sequence). CDR3 amino acids: CASSLSGQGMNTEAFF. DNA for the CDR3: TGTGCCAGCAGCTTGTCGGGACAGGGAATGAACACTGAAGCTTTCTTT.

The chain links TRBV7-9 to TRBJ2-3; TRBD1 aligns across 7 bases. Germline values: CDR1 SEHNR, CDR2 FQNEAQ (reference sequence). J was trimmed by 2 bases and V by 1 base; bases with no gene match: 6. This CDR3 has 16 residues. CDR3: CASSLVSGQATDTQYF. The CDR3 region has the DNA TGTGCCAGCAGCTTAGTTTCCGGACAGGCCACAGATACGCAGTATTTT. The full variable domain, its missing parts supplied by reference TRBV7-9 and TRBJ2-3, is DTGVSQNPRHKITKRGQNVTFRCDPISEHNRLYWYRQTLGQGPEFLTYFQNEAQLEKSRLLSDRFSAERPKGSFSTLEIQRTEQGDSAMYLCASSLVSGQATDTQYFGPGTRLTVL.